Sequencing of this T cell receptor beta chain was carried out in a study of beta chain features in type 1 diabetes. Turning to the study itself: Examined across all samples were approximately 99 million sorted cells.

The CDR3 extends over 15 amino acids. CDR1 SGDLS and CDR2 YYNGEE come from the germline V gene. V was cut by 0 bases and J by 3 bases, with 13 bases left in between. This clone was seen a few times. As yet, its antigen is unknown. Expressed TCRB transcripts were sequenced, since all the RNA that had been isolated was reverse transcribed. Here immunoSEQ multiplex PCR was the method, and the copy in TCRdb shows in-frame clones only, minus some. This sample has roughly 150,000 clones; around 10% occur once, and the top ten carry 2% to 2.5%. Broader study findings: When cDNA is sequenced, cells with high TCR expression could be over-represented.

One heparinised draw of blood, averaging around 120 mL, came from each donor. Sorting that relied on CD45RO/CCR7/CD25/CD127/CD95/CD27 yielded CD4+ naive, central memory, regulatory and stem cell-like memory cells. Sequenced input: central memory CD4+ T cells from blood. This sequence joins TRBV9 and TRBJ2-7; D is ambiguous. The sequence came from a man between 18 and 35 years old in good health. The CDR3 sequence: CASSVDLGSYYEQYF. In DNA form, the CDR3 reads TGTGCCAGCAGCGTAGACCTTGGGTCCTACTACGAGCAGTACTTC.